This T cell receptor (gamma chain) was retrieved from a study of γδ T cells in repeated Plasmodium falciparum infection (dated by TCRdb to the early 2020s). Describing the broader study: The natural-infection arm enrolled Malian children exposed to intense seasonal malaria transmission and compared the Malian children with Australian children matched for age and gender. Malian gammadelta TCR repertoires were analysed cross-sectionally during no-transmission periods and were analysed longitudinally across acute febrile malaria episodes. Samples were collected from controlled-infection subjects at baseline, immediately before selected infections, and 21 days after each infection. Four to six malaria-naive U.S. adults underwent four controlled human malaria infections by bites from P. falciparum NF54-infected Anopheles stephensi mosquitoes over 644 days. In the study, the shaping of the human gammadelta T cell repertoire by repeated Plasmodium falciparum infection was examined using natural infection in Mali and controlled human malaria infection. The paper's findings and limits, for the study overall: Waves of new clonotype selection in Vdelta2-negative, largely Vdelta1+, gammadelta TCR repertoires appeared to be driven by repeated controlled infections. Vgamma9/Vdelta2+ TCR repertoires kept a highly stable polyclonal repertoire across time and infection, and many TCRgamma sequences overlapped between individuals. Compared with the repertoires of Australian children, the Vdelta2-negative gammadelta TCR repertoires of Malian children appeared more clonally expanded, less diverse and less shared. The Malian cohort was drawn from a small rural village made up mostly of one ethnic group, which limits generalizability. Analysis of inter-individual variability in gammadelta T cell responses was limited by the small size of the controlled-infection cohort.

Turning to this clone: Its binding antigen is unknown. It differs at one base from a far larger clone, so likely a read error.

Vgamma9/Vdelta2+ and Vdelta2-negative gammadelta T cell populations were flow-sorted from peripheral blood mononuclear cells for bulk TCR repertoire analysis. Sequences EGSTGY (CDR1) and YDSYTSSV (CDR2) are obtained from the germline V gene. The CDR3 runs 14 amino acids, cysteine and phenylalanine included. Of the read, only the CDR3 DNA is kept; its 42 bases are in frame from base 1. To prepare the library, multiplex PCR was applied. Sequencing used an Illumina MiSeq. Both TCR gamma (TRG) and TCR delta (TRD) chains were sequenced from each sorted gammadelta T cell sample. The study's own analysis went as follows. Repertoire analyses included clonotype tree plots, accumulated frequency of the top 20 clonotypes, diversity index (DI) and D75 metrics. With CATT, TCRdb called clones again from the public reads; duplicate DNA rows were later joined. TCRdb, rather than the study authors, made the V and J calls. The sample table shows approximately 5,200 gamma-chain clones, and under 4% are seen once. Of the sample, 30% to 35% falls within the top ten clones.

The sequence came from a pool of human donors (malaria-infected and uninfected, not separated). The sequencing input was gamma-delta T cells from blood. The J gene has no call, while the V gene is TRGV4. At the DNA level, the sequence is TGTGCCACCTGGGATGGGCCTAGGGCGGAAAAGAAACTCTTC. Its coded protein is CATWDGPRAEKKLF.